These 15 T cell receptor beta chains share one sample of origin, sequenced in a study of response to subunit inactivated influenza vaccine. TCRdb independently ran MiXCR on the RT-PCR reads; one entry per CDR3 protein. The data contain 450,000 to 500,000 distinct CDR3 sequences, roughly 11% of them singletons. Sequenced here: PBMCs from blood, sampled about 6 weeks after vaccination. These receptor sequences come from a man aged 45-65 years who received an inactivated influenza vaccine.

This chain joins TRBV10-3 and TRBJ2-3; no clear D. Trimming left V 4 bases short and J 2 bases short, with 7 bases between. CDR3 length: 13 residues. In germline, CDR1 is ENHRY, CDR2 SYGVKD. Here the CDR3 DNA reads TGTGCCATCAGTGTAGTGGTCACAGATACGCAGTATTTT. Protein product: CAISVVVTDTQYF.

The chain links TRBV7-9 to TRBJ2-3; the match to TRBD2 covers 10 bases. CDR1 is SEHNR, CDR2 FQNEAQ, per germline (reference sequence). V lost 0 bases to trimming and J lost 4 bases; unmatched junction nucleotides: 4. The CDR3 loop spans 16 amino acids. CDR3 in DNA: TGTGCCAGCAGCTTAGCAGCTAGCGGGGGACCAGATACGCAGTATTTT. Translation gives CASSLAASGGPDTQYF.

This clonotype showed up just a few times. The rearrangement links TRBV12-3 or TRBV12-4 to TRBJ2-7; 7 bases agree with TRBD1. This CDR3 has 14 residues. The V and J ends lost 6 bases and 6 bases, in that order; junction bases with no gene match: 11. CDR3 in DNA: TGTGCCAGCAGCCGTCGACAGGGTTTGTTCGAGCAGTACTTC. Its translation: CASSRRQGLFEQYF.

This clonotype was seen at least ten times. J is TRBJ2-5 and V is TRBV7-8, with 14 bases identical to TRBD2. Looked up from germline, CDR1 is SGHVS and CDR2 is FQNEAQ. The V and J ends lost 3 bases and 3 bases, in that order; junction bases with no gene match: 3. The CDR3 loop spans 16 amino acids. DNA for the CDR3: TGTGCCAGCAGCTTGACTAGCGGGGGGGCTAAAGAGACCCAGTACTTC. Its protein product is CASSLTSGGAKETQYF.

This clonotype turned up a few times. The chain uses TRBV27 and TRBJ2-1; 7 bases map to TRBD1. J lost 10 bases, V lost 1 base, and 4 bases had no gene match. Germline V gene lookup returns CDR1 MNHEY and CDR2 SMNVEV (reference sequence). This CDR3 comprises 13 residues. The CDR3 region is CASSLWDSREQFF. CDR3 sequence (DNA): TGTGCCAGCAGTTTATGGGACAGCCGGGAGCAGTTCTTC.

This clonotype was counted at least ten times. V and J are TRBV5-1 and TRBJ1-1, with unresolved D. There are 15 residues in the CDR3. CDR1 and CDR2 (germline): SGHRS, YFSETQ. Between the trimmed V and J ends, which lost 4 bases and 1 base, there was a span of 14 bases. As DNA, the CDR3 is TGCGCCAGCAGCCACGGACCGAACGAGAACACTGAAGCTTTCTTT. It yields the protein CASSHGPNENTEAFF.

This chain joins TRBV20-1 and TRBJ1-3, with TRBD1 identical over 9 bases. The V and J ends lost 6 bases and 5 bases, in that order; junction bases with no gene match: 8. The CDR3 has 14 amino acids. CDR1 is DFQATT and CDR2 is SNEGSKA in the germline V gene (reference sequence). CDR3 DNA sequence: TGCAGTGCCCAACCCGGACAGGGGAGAAACACCATATATTTT. Translation: CSAQPGQGRNTIYF.

In this sample, this clonotype turned up a few times. V is TRBV28 and J is TRBJ2-2; 8 bases fit TRBD1. V shed 4 bases, J shed 7 bases, and the junction held 26 bases outside the gene matches. CDR1 and CDR2 from the germline V gene are MDHEN and SYDVKM. There are 21 residues in the CDR3. The chain's CDR3 is CASSYGIQQKEGGQVDGELFF. The CDR3 DNA follows: TGTGCCAGCAGTTACGGGATCCAACAAAAAGAGGGGGGACAGGTTGACGGGGAGCTGTTTTTT.

V is TRBV20-1 and J is TRBJ2-3, with D possibly matching TRBD2 (6 bases). V was shortened by 6 bases and J by 0 bases, with 16 bases between the two germline ends. This CDR3 is built from 15 residues. Germline lookup yields CDR1 DFQATT and CDR2 SNEGSKA (reference sequence). The CDR3 spells CSAKELAASTDTQYF. The DNA for the CDR3 is TGCAGTGCCAAAGAATTAGCGGCTAGCACAGATACGCAGTATTTT.

This clonotype was picked up many times. The chain has TRBV20-1 and TRBJ2-1; TRBD2 matches at 8 bases. The V gene end was trimmed by 5 bases and the J gene end by 3 bases; junction bases not matched to a gene: 12. Per the germline V gene, CDR1 is DFQATT and CDR2 is SNEGSKA (reference sequence). The CDR3 totals 16 residues. The CDR3 sequence is CSAPPLLAEGYNEQFF. CDR3 DNA: TGCAGTGCTCCACCCCTACTAGCGGAGGGCTACAATGAGCAGTTCTTC.

This clonotype has just a few counts. The chain combines TRBV11-2 with TRBJ2-7, with 10 bases identical to TRBD2. Trimming removed 3 bases from V and 3 bases from J; junction bases left unmatched: 8. CDR3 length equals 16 residues. Germline CDR1 is SGHAT and CDR2 is FQNNGV. The CDR3 nucleotides read TGTGCCAGCAGCTTGTCGTTACTAGCGGGATTCTACGAGCAGTACTTC. The encoded protein is CASSLSLLAGFYEQYF.

This clonotype occurred a few times. The chain has TRBV10-3 and TRBJ2-5; TRBD1 is a possible D gene (5 bases). Trimming shortened V by 2 bases and J by 5 bases, and 18 bases separated the two germline ends. Germline-derived CDR1 and CDR2 are ENHRY and SYGVKD. CDR3 length: 16 residues. This CDR3 reads CAISEMLDINGETQYF. The CDR3 nucleotides read TGTGCCATCAGTGAGATGTTGGACATAAACGGGGAGACCCAGTACTTC.

CDR3 in amino acids: CASSLAFGATYEQYF. In DNA form, the CDR3 reads TGTGCCAGCAGCTTAGCGTTCGGGGCTACGTACGAGCAGTACTTC. V gene TRBV7-6 combines with J gene TRBJ2-7; D is perhaps TRBD1 or TRBD2 (5 bases each). The CDR3 sequence is 15 residues long. Trimming removed 0 bases from V and 4 bases from J, with 13 bases in between. Germline CDR1 is SGHVS and CDR2 is FNYEAQ.

The rearrangement uses TRBV12-3 or TRBV12-4 and TRBJ2-7, with D possibly TRBD1 on 5 matching bases. The CDR3 consists of 12 residues. Trimming cost V 4 bases and J 6 bases, with 10 bases left between them. CDR3 DNA sequence: TGTGCCAGCAGTTCCGACAGTCCCGAGCAGTACTTC. Encoded protein: CASSSDSPEQYF.

This clonotype was seen a few times. The gene calls are TRBV12-3 or TRBV12-4 and TRBJ1-1; possibly TRBD1 for D (6 bases). Between the trimmed V and J ends, which lost 5 bases and 4 bases, there was a span of 11 bases. CDR3 length: 13 amino acids. This chain's CDR3 is CASSRGTRTEAFF. For the CDR3, the DNA is TGTGCCAGCAGTCGCGGGACACGCACTGAAGCTTTCTTT.